The 23 T cell receptor beta chains below were found in one sample sequenced in a study of shared clonotypes between healthy human individuals. TCRdb's copy holds only in-frame clones and misses some; the assay was immunoSEQ multiplex PCR. The table has 300,000 to 350,000 clones, more than 60% seen once. The sample comprised memory CD4+ T cells sorted from blood. This sample's subset: CD45RA-negative fraction. The receptors derive from a man aged 25 to 40 in good health.

The genes are TRBV5-1 and TRBJ2-1; no clear D. This CDR3 has 16 amino acids. Germline values: CDR1 SGHRS, CDR2 YFSETQ. V was cut by 4 bases and J by 6 bases, with 20 bases left in between. The CDR3 sequence: CASSPLSSAITNEQFF. CDR3 in DNA: TGCGCCAGCAGCCCCCTTTCGTCTGCTATTACCAATGAGCAGTTCTTC.

The chain employs TRBV7-9 and TRBJ2-1; 8 bases map to TRBD2. This CDR3 comprises 16 residues. Losses at the gene ends were 5 bases for V and 5 bases for J; bases not matched to a gene: 11. The germline CDR1 and CDR2 sequences are SEHNR and FQNEAQ (reference sequence). The CDR3 DNA reads TGTGCCAGCAGCCTCGCTCGGGGGGGCGCCCACAATGAGCAGTTCTTC. It is translated as CASSLARGGAHNEQFF.

A word on this clone: One end of the junction fails to match germline, which may point to a read error. The gene calls are TRBV7-9 and TRBJ2-2, with D perhaps TRBD1 (7 bases). The CDR3 length is 16 residues. Germline V gene sequence: CDR1 SEHNR, CDR2 FQNEAQ (reference sequence). This CDR3 is CASRRGGGDTHRGAVF. The CDR3 bases are TGTGCCAGCAGAAGAGGAGGGGGCGATACGCACCGGGGAGCTGTTTTT.

This clone showed up just a few times. V usage is TRBV6-1 and J usage is TRBJ1-5, with a weak D call TRBD1 (5 bases). The CDR3 sequence is 13 residues long. V lost 6 bases to trimming and J lost 6 bases, with 12 bases between them. Germline V gives CDR1 MNHNS, CDR2 SASEGT. For the CDR3, the DNA is TGTGCCAGCAGGACCCGGGGGTCTCAGCCCCAGCATTTT. Amino acids: CASRTRGSQPQHF.

V is TRBV19 and J is TRBJ1-1, with 8 bases identical to TRBD1. Germline V lookup: CDR1 LNHDA, CDR2 SQIVND (reference sequence). The CDR3 covers 16 residues. V was pared by 5 bases and J by 1 base, with 9 bases of the junction left unmatched. DNA for the CDR3: TGTGCCAGTAGTTCTAGACCGGGACAGGCGAACACTGAAGCTTTCTTT. Protein sequence: CASSSRPGQANTEAFF. Drawing the rest from reference TRBV19 and TRBJ1-1, the complete variable domain is DGGITQSPKYLFRKEGQNVTLSCEQNLNHDAMYWYRQDPGQGLRLIYYSQIVNDFQKGDIAEGYSVSREKKESFPLTVTSAQKNPTAFYLCASSSRPGQANTEAFFGQGTRLTVV.

The V and J genes are TRBV6-5 and TRBJ2-1; D tentatively fits TRBD1 or TRBD2 (5 bases each). Germline V lookup: CDR1 MNHEY, CDR2 SVGAGI. The CDR3 spans 12 residues. V lost 10 bases, J lost 4 bases, and 11 bases lay in between. CDR3 DNA: TGTGCCACCCAGAGGGGTTACAATGAGCAGTTCTTC. Protein product: CATQRGYNEQFF.

The rearrangement uses TRBV9 and TRBJ2-5; 8 positions match TRBD1. This CDR3 is built from 17 residues. Germline V lookup: CDR1 SGDLS, CDR2 YYNGEE. With 4 bases clipped from V and 0 bases from J, the junction kept 11 bases outside the gene matches. CDR3 nucleotide sequence: TGTGCCAGCAGCACCGGACAGGGACAGCCGTACCAAGAGACCCAGTACTTC. Translating it yields CASSTGQGQPYQETQYF.

This chain uses TRBV6-1 with TRBJ2-7, with D possibly being TRBD1 (5 bases). CDR3 size: 14 residues. V was pared by 4 bases and J by 5 bases, with 15 bases between. Germline V lookup: CDR1 MNHNS, CDR2 SASEGT. This CDR3 reads CASSALTVPHEQYF. DNA for the CDR3: TGTGCCAGCAGTGCTTTGACAGTTCCCCACGAGCAGTACTTC.

Concerning this clone itself: Other DNA sequences in the sample encode the same CDR3. This chain links TRBV5-1 with TRBJ2-5, with TRBD1 matching 8 bases. Trimming cost V 0 bases and J 1 base; bases outside gene matches: 2. CDR3 size: 15 residues. The germline gives CDR1 SGHRS, CDR2 YFSETQ. The CDR3: CASSLAGTGQETQYF. DNA for the CDR3: TGCGCCAGCAGCTTGGCTGGGACAGGCCAAGAGACCCAGTACTTC.

The chain's CDR3 is CASSQGKASQPQHF. In DNA, the CDR3 is TGCGCCAGCAGTCAAGGGAAAGCGTCCCAGCCCCAGCATTTT. The chain joins TRBV23-1 to TRBJ1-5, with no clear D. TRBV23-1 is an ORF for which the function is uncertain. The CDR3 sequence is 14 residues long. V dropped 2 bases and J dropped 7 bases, with 12 bases sitting between them.

CDR3 amino acids: CASSVAAGSSYNEQFF. For the CDR3, the DNA is TGTGCCAGCAGCGTAGCTGCGGGAAGCTCCTACAATGAGCAGTTCTTC. This chain links TRBV9 with TRBJ2-1; maybe TRBD2 (6 bases). CDR1 is SGDLS and CDR2 is YYNGEE in the germline V gene. The CDR3 extends over 16 amino acids. Trimming pared 0 bases from V and 0 bases from J, leaving 10 bases between.

This clone appeared a single time. The chain recombines TRBV29-1 with TRBJ1-1; D gene uncertain. V lost 5 bases and J lost 2, with 18 bases in between. The V gene's germline CDR1 is SQVTM and CDR2 ANQGSEA. CDR3 length: 15 residues. The CDR3, as DNA: TGCAGCGTTAAGGGTATTGGGGTCAGTAACACTGAAGCTTTCTTT. Translation gives CSVKGIGVSNTEAFF.

The chain couples TRBV18 to TRBJ2-7; D gene uncertain. V dropped 3 bases and J dropped 3 bases, with 6 bases sitting between them. This CDR3 comprises 12 residues. CDR1 KGHSH and CDR2 LQKENI come from the germline V gene. The CDR3 loop reads CASSPGNYEQYF. The CDR3 DNA follows: TGTGCCAGCTCACCGGGGAACTACGAGCAGTACTTC. The entire variable domain, with the rest obtained from reference TRBV18 and TRBJ2-7, is as follows: NAGVMQNPRHLVRRRGQEARLRCSPMKGHSHVYWYRQLPEEGLKFMVYLQKENIIDESGMPKERFSAEFPKEGPSILRIQQVVRGDSAAYFCASSPGNYEQYFGPGTRLTVT.

The J gene is TRBJ2-3, the V gene TRBV20-1; D ambiguous. The V end was cut by 5 bases, the J end by 7 bases, with 10 bases between. The CDR3 length is 11 residues. CDR1 and CDR2 from the germline V gene are DFQATT and SNEGSKA (reference sequence). The CDR3 loop is CSALDEHTQYF. Here the CDR3 DNA reads TGCAGTGCTTTAGACGAACATACGCAGTATTTT.

The V and J genes are TRBV5-8 and TRBJ1-1, with unresolved D. CDR1 is SGHTS and CDR2 is YDEGEE in the germline V gene. The CDR3 is 13 residues long. Trimming removed 7 bases at V and 11 bases at J, with 21 bases between. The CDR3 DNA is TGTGCCAGCTTCCTTCTCACCAAAGGACGGGCTTTCTTT. Translating it yields CASFLLTKGRAFF.

This rearrangement joins TRBV11-2 to TRBJ2-7; D remains ambiguous. The CDR3 is made up of 10 amino acids. Per germline, CDR1 SGHAT and CDR2 FQNNGV. V shed 4 bases and J shed 2 bases, with 0 bases lying between them. The CDR3 reads CASSSYEQYF. The CDR3 DNA reads as TGTGCCAGCAGCTCCTACGAGCAGTACTTC.

This clone was observed once. V gene TRBV4-3 combines with J gene TRBJ1-4; D call uncertain. CDR3 size: 13 residues. With 1 base removed from V and 7 bases from J, the gap between germline ends came to 7 bases. Germline V gene sequence: CDR1 LGHNA, CDR2 YSLEER. The DNA for the CDR3 is TGCGCCAGCAGCCAAGTCCACGCTGAAAAACTGTTTTTT. As protein: CASSQVHAEKLFF.

The rearrangement uses TRBV5-4 and TRBJ2-2, with D possibly TRBD2 on 6 matching bases. CDR3 size: 16 residues. The V and J ends lost 0 bases and 4 bases respectively, with 13 bases between them. Germline CDR1 SGHNT, CDR2 YYREEE (reference sequence). The CDR3 coding sequence is TGTGCCAGCAGCTTGGGCGGGGTGCTTTTCACCGGGGAGCTGTTTTTT. Protein: CASSLGGVLFTGELFF.

The J gene is TRBJ2-2, the V gene TRBV19; either TRBD1 or TRBD2 may supply D (6 bases each). V lost 1 base and J 11 bases, leaving 17 bases between the germline ends. The CDR3 is 15 residues long. Germline V gene lookup returns CDR1 LNHDA and CDR2 SQIVND (reference sequence). The CDR3 DNA reads as TGTGCCAGTAGTATAGTCCCTCGGGGGCCTGGCGAGCTGTTTTTT. It encodes CASSIVPRGPGELFF. Combining the CDR3 with reference TRBV19 and TRBJ2-2 gives the whole variable domain DGGITQSPKYLFRKEGQNVTLSCEQNLNHDAMYWYRQDPGQGLRLIYYSQIVNDFQKGDIAEGYSVSREKKESFPLTVTSAQKNPTAFYLCASSIVPRGPGELFFGEGSRLTVL.

V gene TRBV6-1 combines with J gene TRBJ2-1; D possibly uses TRBD1 or TRBD2 (5 bases each). The CDR3 loop spans 18 amino acids. V was pared by 3 bases and J by 8 bases, with 26 bases between. The V gene's germline CDR1 is MNHNS and CDR2 SASEGT. Here the CDR3 DNA reads TGTGCCAGCAGTGATCGGAAACTCGGGACCTCGTTATTGGATGAGCAGTTCTTC. Protein sequence: CASSDRKLGTSLLDEQFF.

The chain combines TRBV7-3 with TRBJ2-5, with TRBD1 matching 7 bases. The J segment lost 0 bases and the V segment lost 5 bases, leaving 6 bases of the junction unmatched. The CDR3 has 15 amino acids. Germline V lookup: CDR1 SGHTA, CDR2 FQGTGA. The chain's CDR3 is CASSKGGQDQETQYF. In nucleotides, the CDR3 is TGTGCCAGCAGCAAGGGCGGACAGGACCAAGAGACCCAGTACTTC.

The chain recombines TRBV27 with TRBJ2-3, with a possible D match to TRBD1 (6 bases). CDR3 size: 13 residues. Germline-derived CDR1 and CDR2 are MNHEY and SMNVEV (reference sequence). The V and J ends lost 6 bases and 6 bases respectively, with 13 bases between them. The CDR3 spells CASSLRTVDTQYF. The CDR3 coding sequence is TGTGCCAGCAGCCTAAGGACAGTGGATACGCAGTATTTT.

This clone came up a few times. This sequence joins TRBV4-2 and TRBJ2-5, with D possibly called TRBD1 or TRBD2 (5 bases each). Germline CDR1 LGHNA, CDR2 YNFKEQ. The CDR3 is 16 residues long. V lost 4 bases, J lost 6 bases, and 21 bases lay in between. In nucleotides, the CDR3 is TGTGCCAGCAGCCCCCAAATGGGGCCTCCGGGGCAGACCCAGTACTTC. It specifies CASSPQMGPPGQTQYF.